This T cell receptor (beta chain) is from a study of cytomegalovirus exposure and HLA in healthy donors (TCRdb year 2017). For the wider study: According to an earlier analysis of several hundred of the donors, 150 million to 200 million T cells yielded some 120 million unique TCR beta sequences and around 300 Gb of sequence data. An early release covering more than 500 HLA-typed donors comprised 250 to 350 gigabases of sequencing data and roughly 85 million unique TCR sequences. The genetic ancestry cluster associated with self-reported Caucasian donors included about 84% of the roughly 400 genotyped donors. The study aimed to test whether cataloging public T cell receptors could reveal signatures of past pathogen exposure. Using immunosequencing, the study profiled T cell repertoires from fewer than 700 subjects and related those repertoires to cytomegalovirus serostatus. A separate validation cohort of approximately 130 different subjects was used in addition to the approximately 700-subject first cohort. High-throughput TCR immunosequencing, statistical association of individual TCRs with disease status, and machine learning were combined to predict cytomegalovirus infection status. In a later analysis, previously published TCR beta repertoires from roughly 710 donors were re-analyzed and high-resolution HLA genotyping was added so that TCR occurrence patterns could be studied. In the later analysis, no new phenotypic data were used to find candidate immune exposures; instead, reliance was placed on TCR beta sequences and their occurrence across donors. In an earlier analysis of roughly 580 of the donors, high-throughput TCR beta sequencing was used to judge whether each TCR beta V gene segment behaved as functional or pseudogenic. Alongside the repertoire data, information on donor age, sex, ethnicity and CMV serostatus was compiled. Genome-wide SNP genotypes for about 55% of the roughly 670 donors were used in a later genetic analysis, which treated that subset as a discovery cohort. All discovery cohort repertoires had been generated on a single sequencing platform. Class I and class II HLA loci were covered by the typing at four-digit resolution. The number of typed donors differed by locus: about 629-630 for A, B, C, DRB1 and DQB1; 522 for DQA1; 606 for DPA1; and about 470 for DPB1. Because of strong linkage in the cohort, five DR-DQ haplotypes were treated as single units for association and clustering. Across approximately 420 genotyped donors of the cohort, an average of approximately 240,000 unique TCR beta nucleotide sequences per donor were sequenced, and around 19% of those sequences were non-productive.

Broader findings and caveats from the paper: Several of the top co-occurrence clusters appeared to be linked to parvovirus B19, influenza, CMV and Epstein-Barr virus, according to a later analysis. A total of 150 to 200 TCR beta chains were listed by the study as associated with cytomegalovirus. Only TCR beta chains were sequenced in this cohort, and the absence of alpha or paired-chain data limited detectable features. An association between a missense DCLRE1C variant and V-gene and J-gene trimming of TCR beta chains was found in a later genetic analysis and replicated in an independent cohort. Because counts were too low, 15 to 20 rarely observed V segments, including chromosome 9 orphons, were excluded from the earlier analysis of 587 of the donors. According to a later analysis, most CMV-associated TCR beta chains appeared to be HLA-restricted, and the HLA associations seemed to be driven largely by CMV exposure. While some public TCRs were present in many individuals, most TCR sequences turned up only very rarely across donors. Because HLA typing was unavailable for some donors at each locus, only the typed subset was used in association tests. CMV serostatus was the only immune exposure information available for the cohort. Some IMGT-functional V segments, including TRBV6-2 and TRBV6-3, could not be told apart with the 87-base-pair reads, so those segments were excluded. A group of highly shared sequence variants was considered likely to be a technical artifact of the sequencing pipeline. Compared with equally common non-associated chains, HLA-associated TCR beta chains in a later analysis were more clonally expanded and had lower generation probabilities. According to a later genetic analysis, donors in an Asian-associated ancestry cluster had fewer N-insertions in productive TCRs than the approximately 690-donor mean. A later analysis associated approximately 17,000 TCR beta sequences with specific HLA alleles at a false discovery rate of 0.05. In vitro tests confirmed that three of the cytomegalovirus-associated TCR beta chains recognize cytomegalovirus antigens. The classifier was reported to diagnose cytomegalovirus status with high specificity and sensitivity in both the original cohort and the validation cohort. In a later analysis, TCR association rates were found to vary across HLA loci, with the most associated TCRs seen for DRB1 alleles and the fewest for HLA-C alleles. Linkage disequilibrium might explain the correlated functional status among segregating V segments, but an unknown experimental factor could not be ruled out. When HLA alleles, especially DR and DQ, strongly co-occurred, attributing TCR associations to individual alleles was difficult. An earlier analysis of some 590 of the donors showed that most TCR beta V segments appeared in productive rearrangements either about 87% or about 30% of the time, which broadly matched IMGT annotations. Sequencing depth was assumed to be roughly uniform across donors in the presence/absence analyses, though that assumption may not hold. A further reported finding was that TCR beta sequences accurately predicted the HLA-A and HLA-B alleles for most subjects in the first cohort. The authors suggested that the approach could potentially be extended to other disease states and immunological phenotypes.

Library preparation employed the immunoSEQ multiplex PCR assay. The multiplex PCR relied on a mix of 60 forward primers for TCR Vbeta segments and 13 reverse primers for TCR Jbeta segments. Amplification of the CDR3 region of rearranged TCR beta genes was performed with a multiplex PCR assay on genomic DNA. The amplified TCR beta libraries were sequenced on the Illumina HiSeq System as 87-base-pair reads. On the study's bioinformatics: Across the 666 repertoires, a later analysis counted roughly 77 million unique TCR beta chains, roughly 11 million of which were shared by at least two donors. To remove PCR and sequencing errors, raw reads were error-corrected and collapsed into unique sequences using a nearest-neighbor algorithm that merged closely related sequences. Alignment of CDR3 sequences to IMGT reference sequences was used to assign V, D and J gene segments. For a sequence to be retained, a match of at least six nucleotides to both a V gene segment and a J gene segment was required. A rearrangement was called productive if the CDR3 had no stop codons and remained in frame with V and J, and every other rearrangement was called non-productive. Following IMGT convention, CDR3 was defined as the stretch from the second conserved V-encoded cysteine to the conserved J-encoded phenylalanine. In an earlier analysis of roughly 610 of the donors, sequences lacking an unambiguous match to a single V gene segment were excluded. An earlier analysis of 587 of the donors classified V segments as functional when productive rearrangements were above 56.7% and as segregating when the standard deviation between donors was above 5%. A statistical classification framework was built for diagnosing cytomegalovirus status from the catalog of TCR beta chain sequences. A later analysis assigned V and J genes by comparing TCR nucleotide sequences with IMGT/GENE-DB human TR gene sequences. In a later analysis, CDR3 sequences and most-parsimonious VDJ recombination scenarios were assigned using the TCRdist pipeline. In a later analysis, every TCR beta chain was defined by the combination of its CDR3 amino acid sequence and its V-gene family, and reads without a unique V-gene family were dropped. To address suspected cross-contamination and a sequencing artifact, a later analysis removed 550 to 750 highly shared, low-generation-probability nucleotide sequences. For each public chain, a later analysis derived a clonal expansion index from normalized ranks of inferred template counts within each repertoire. Generation probabilities in a later analysis came from a VDJ recombination model fitted to out-of-frame rearrangements, and those results were checked against IGoR. In a later analysis, TCR-TCR, TCR-HLA and TCR-CMV co-occurrence was scored with hypergeometric tests, and a repertoire-size bias correction was applied to TCR pairs. False discovery rates were estimated in a later analysis by permuting HLA or CMV assignments 20 times. In a later analysis, co-occurring TCRs were grouped using DBSCAN, with TCRdist sequence similarity added in when clustering inside HLA-allele-positive subsets. Repertoires with fewer than 30,000 or more than 120,000 public chains were left out of co-occurrence clustering, as were about 5 repertoires with anomalous nucleotide sharing. As stored in TCRdb, this immuneACCESS dataset retains in-frame rearrangements with V and J assigned. A fraction of the clones does not appear; measured against another copy, unresolved V genes explain less than half of the discrepancy, and the remainder lacks a known reason. The DNA gave D and trimming, while V, J and clone size come from that table. This sample's records show around 45,000 clones. Around 17% of the sample belongs to the ten largest clones.

The cohort consisted of approximately 690 healthy bone marrow donors. Cohort members were all nominally healthy when sampled, although unrecorded immune exposures were likely present. The donor tested CMV seronegative, placing the donor among the roughly 340 seronegative members of the cohort. A peripheral blood sample was provided by each donor, and peripheral blood mononuclear cells were used for TCR beta sequencing. The Qiagen DNeasy Blood Extraction Kit was used to extract genomic DNA from the blood cell samples. A note on this clone: It has no known antigen specificity.

From the cysteine up to the phenylalanine, the CDR3 has a length of 14 residues. The read is trimmed to its CDR3 DNA, 42 bases read in frame from base 1. From a lookup of the germline V gene, CDR1 and CDR2 are MRHNA and SNTAGT. V lost 3 bases and J lost 4 bases; the stretch between them is 10 bases long. This TCR was sampled from a male donor in good health and CMV-seronegative. The sequenced sample consisted of PBMCs. In this chain, TRBV6-4 is recombined with TRBJ2-1, with the D segment identity uncertain. The CDR3 reads as follows: CASSERSEYNEQFF. The nucleotide sequence reads as follows: TGTGCCAGCAGTGAGCGGTCGGAGTACAATGAGCAGTTCTTC.